A single sample is the source of the 21 T cell receptor beta chains below, sequenced in a study of blood T cells in healthy people across ages. A second 7 to 11 cycle PCR used barcoded and J-beta primers. TCRdb reanalysed the 5' RACE reads using MiXCR and keeps one entry per CDR3 protein. The data contain around 800,000 distinct CDR3 sequences, 62% of them singletons. Material for sequencing was blood. The receptors were sampled from a man aged 30 to 45 in good health.

This clonotype occurred a few times. The chain couples TRBV7-9 to TRBJ2-7; TRBD1 agrees at 9 bases. This CDR3 is built from 14 residues. Germline CDR1 is SEHNR and CDR2 is FQNEAQ (reference sequence). V lost 5 bases to trimming and J lost 4 bases; unmatched junction nucleotides: 6. The CDR3 region is CASSRRDRVYEQYF. The CDR3 bases are TGTGCCAGCAGCCGTCGGGACAGGGTATACGAGCAGTACTTC.

This chain uses TRBV15 with TRBJ1-6; D unresolved. The CDR3 extends over 14 amino acids. Germline CDR1 is LNHNV and CDR2 is YYDKDF (reference sequence). The germline V and J ends were trimmed by 1 base and 4 bases, with 5 bases remaining between them. CDR3 in DNA: TGTGCCACCAGCAGAGTTTTGTATAATTCACCCCTCCACTTT. Its translation: CATSRVLYNSPLHF.

V usage is TRBV6-5 and J usage is TRBJ2-1, with D possibly matching TRBD1 (6 bases). Trimming took 6 bases from V and 13 from J, leaving 22 bases between them. CDR3 size: 14 residues. CDR1 is MNHEY, CDR2 SVGAGI, per germline. CDR3 DNA: TGTGCCAGCAGACCGGGACAATCGAACCGGAGTCAGTTCTTC. This translates into CASRPGQSNRSQFF.

The sample holds a few counts of this clonotype. J is TRBJ2-3 and V is TRBV29-1; D is possibly TRBD2 (5 bases). The germline V gene encodes CDR1 SQVTM and CDR2 ANQGSEA. The germline V and J ends were trimmed by 6 bases and 3 bases, with 13 bases remaining between them. The CDR3 runs 13 residues. CDR3 region: CSVSGMSTDTQYF. The CDR3 DNA reads as TGCAGCGTCTCCGGGATGTCAACAGATACGCAGTATTTT.

The J gene is TRBJ2-4, the V gene TRBV2, with D perhaps TRBD1 (5 bases). V lost 6 bases to trimming and J lost 0 bases, with 9 bases between them. There are 14 residues in the CDR3. Germline CDR1 and CDR2: SNHLY and FYNNEI. CDR3 region: CASRRTLAKNIQYF. DNA of the CDR3: TGTGCCAGCAGACGGACACTAGCCAAAAACATTCAGTACTTC.

This clonotype was found a few times. The V call is TRBV7-3, the J call TRBJ2-1; D not certain. The CDR3 has 15 amino acids. Trimming took 3 bases from V and 5 from J, leaving 14 bases between them. Germline V gene lookup returns CDR1 SGHTA and CDR2 FQGTGA. The CDR3 DNA is TGTGCCAGCAGCTTTACTCCCGGGCTTCACAATGAGCAGTTCTTC. Amino acids: CASSFTPGLHNEQFF. Drawing the rest from reference TRBV7-3 and TRBJ2-1, the complete variable domain is GAGVSQTPSNKVTEKGKYVELRCDPISGHTALYWYRQSLGQGPEFLIYFQGTGAADDSGLPNDRFFAVRPEGSVSTLKIQRTERGDSAVYLCASSFTPGLHNEQFFGPGTRLTVL.

This chain uses TRBV10-3 with TRBJ1-4; D might be TRBD1 (6 bases). Germline lookup yields CDR1 ENHRY and CDR2 SYGVKD. The CDR3 covers 15 residues. Trimming removed 6 bases from V and 4 bases from J, with 15 bases in between. The CDR3 sequence: CAISHPDSGNEKLFF. In nucleotides, the CDR3 is TGTGCCATCAGCCACCCGGACAGTGGTAATGAAAAACTGTTTTTT.

The gene calls are TRBV7-2 and TRBJ1-4, with D unresolved. The CDR3 totals 15 residues. From germline, CDR1 is SGHTA and CDR2 FQGNSA. V was clipped by 4 bases and J by 0 bases, with 9 bases between them. CDR3 amino acids: CASSSRSATNEKLFF. The CDR3, as DNA: TGTGCCAGCAGCTCGAGGAGTGCAACTAATGAAAAACTGTTTTTT.

This chain connects TRBV4-1 to TRBJ1-1, with D tentatively TRBD1 (5 bases). There are 15 residues in the CDR3. Germline lookup yields CDR1 MGHRA and CDR2 YSYEKL. The V gene lost 0 bases and the J gene lost 1 base, with 9 bases spanning the gap. CDR3 region: CASSQDLGTNTEAFF. The CDR3, as DNA: TGCGCCAGCAGCCAAGATCTGGGGACGAACACTGAAGCTTTCTTT.

The V gene is TRBV28, the J gene TRBJ2-3; 8 nucleotides align to TRBD1. The V segment lost 1 base and the J segment 7 bases; nucleotides outside the gene matches: 10. The V gene's germline CDR1 is MDHEN and CDR2 SYDVKM. The CDR3 is made up of 16 amino acids. The CDR3 sequence is CASSLLEGQVSHTQYF. In DNA, the CDR3 is TGTGCCAGCAGTTTATTGGAGGGACAGGTTTCCCATACGCAGTATTTT.

This clonotype has more than one count but fewer than ten. V gene TRBV4-3 combines with J gene TRBJ2-3, with D unresolved. The length of the CDR3 is 13 residues. Germline assignment: CDR1 LGHNA and CDR2 YSLEER. With 1 base removed from V and 3 bases from J, the gap between germline ends came to 5 bases. DNA for the CDR3: TGCGCCAGCAGCCAAGGGCAAACAGATACGCAGTATTTT. Residues: CASSQGQTDTQYF.

In its sample, this clonotype was seen a few times. The chain uses TRBV6-2 or TRBV6-3 and TRBJ2-1, with D unclear. This CDR3 contains 12 residues. Trimming took 0 bases from V and 6 from J, leaving 3 bases between them. Germline assignment: CDR1 MNHEY and CDR2 SVGEGT. The CDR3 DNA reads as TGTGCCAGCAGTTACTCAGCCAATGAGCAGTTCTTC. Amino acids: CASSYSANEQFF.

This chain links TRBV6-1 with TRBJ2-7, with TRBD2 matching over 10 bases. The CDR3 is 17 amino acids. Germline V lookup: CDR1 MNHNS, CDR2 SASEGT. V was pared by 6 bases and J by 3 bases, with 14 bases of the junction left unmatched. DNA for the CDR3: TGTGCCAGCAGAGAAATAGCGGGGGGCTCTCCGCTCTACGAGCAGTACTTC. Protein product: CASREIAGGSPLYEQYF.

For this clonotype: The junction differs from germline at one of its ends, possibly a read error. The V and J genes are TRBV20-1 and TRBJ2-6; 7 nucleotides line up with TRBD1. There are 16 residues in the CDR3. Germline V gives CDR1 DFQATT, CDR2 SNEGSKA (reference sequence). CDR3 sequence reads: CSARLTGATGANVPTF. Here the CDR3 DNA reads TGCAGTGCTAGACTAACAGGGGCCACAGGGGCCAACGTCCCGACTTTC.

The chain carries TRBV6-5 and TRBJ2-7; D gene unclear. Germline CDR1 reads MNHEY; CDR2 reads SVGAGI. The V and J ends lost 5 bases and 6 bases respectively, with 8 bases between them. The CDR3 contains 11 residues. The CDR3 coding sequence is TGTGCCAGCAGTCAACTGAGCGAGCAGTACTTC. Protein: CASSQLSEQYF.

This sequence joins TRBV29-1 and TRBJ2-1, with 8 positions matching TRBD2. Germline V CDR1 and CDR2: SQVTM, ANQGSEA. V dropped 8 bases and J dropped 2; count of bases not matched to a gene: 5. The CDR3 consists of 13 residues. The CDR3, as DNA: TGCAGCACAATACTAGCGGCCTACAATGAGCAGTTCTTC. This sequence encodes CSTILAAYNEQFF.

The V gene is TRBV20-1, the J gene TRBJ1-2; a possible D gene is TRBD1 (5 bases). Germline assignment: CDR1 DFQATT and CDR2 SNEGSKA (reference sequence). This CDR3 comprises 15 residues. Trimming pared 4 bases from V and 4 bases from J, leaving 19 bases between. The CDR3 DNA reads TGCAGTGCTACTAACTTTGCAGGGAGCTTCTATGGCTACACCTTC. Translating it yields CSATNFAGSFYGYTF.

The chain joins TRBV7-2 to TRBJ2-1; maybe TRBD1 (7 bases). V lost 0 bases and J 9 bases, leaving 12 bases between the germline ends. Germline-derived CDR1 and CDR2 are SGHTA and FQGNSA. The CDR3 length is 14 residues. The CDR3 DNA reads as TGTGCCAGCAGCTTAGCCAGGGGGGCCCTTGAGCAGTTCTTC. Translating gives CASSLARGALEQFF.

V usage is TRBV14 and J usage is TRBJ2-2, with 7 nucleotides matching TRBD1. The CDR3 totals 15 residues. Trimming took 4 bases from V and 4 from J; bases not matched to a gene: 6. Germline values: CDR1 SGHDN, CDR2 FVKESK. The CDR3 coding sequence is TGTGCCAGCAGCCCCCGACAGGGATCCACCGGGGAGCTGTTTTTT. Its protein is CASSPRQGSTGELFF.

The chain links TRBV7-2 to TRBJ1-1, with unresolved D. The CDR3 loop spans 14 amino acids. Trimming cost V 3 bases and J 1 base, with 9 bases left between them. The germline CDR1 and CDR2 sequences are SGHTA and FQGNSA. Here the CDR3 DNA reads TGTGCCAGCAGCTTTCTGGTAACGAACACTGAAGCTTTCTTT. Translation: CASSFLVTNTEAFF.

This clonotype was recorded at least ten times. The CDR3 sequence: CASSFVLAGGDYEQYF. The CDR3 nucleotides read TGCGCCAGCAGCTTCGTCCTAGCGGGGGGGGACTACGAGCAGTACTTC. The chain carries TRBV5-1 and TRBJ2-7; 12 bases line up with TRBD2. CDR3 length: 16 residues. CDR1 is SGHRS, CDR2 YFSETQ, per germline. V gave up 2 bases and J gave up 3 bases; unmatched junction bases: 6.